This passage covers 12 T cell receptor beta chains from one sample sequenced in a study of shared clonotypes between healthy human individuals. CD45RO-negative cells were positively selected for CCR7, leaving out terminally differentiated effector memory CD45RA+ cells. Assay: immunoSEQ multiplex PCR; the TCRdb copy retains only in-frame clones and omits some. The sample has about 1,800,000 clones, 85% to 95% seen once. Material: naive CD8+ T cells sorted from blood. Receptors originate from a young man in good health.

In its sample, this clone was seen a few times. Within the sample, other DNA sequences also encode this same CDR3. V usage is TRBV6-5 and J usage is TRBJ1-1; D gene ambiguous. With 0 bases removed from V and 1 base from J, the gap between germline ends came to 0 bases. The germline gives CDR1 MNHEY, CDR2 SVGAGI. The CDR3 is 12 residues long. The CDR3 DNA is TGTGCCAGCAGTTACTCGAACACTGAAGCTTTCTTT. This translates into CASSYSNTEAFF.

The chain is built from TRBV2 and TRBJ1-4; D remains ambiguous. CDR1 is SNHLY, CDR2 FYNNEI, per germline. The CDR3 runs 18 residues. The V and J ends lost 1 base and 3 bases respectively, with 18 bases between them. In DNA, the CDR3 is TGTGCCAGCAGTGAAGAGGATCGTGGTGAGGCGTCTAATGAAAAACTGTTTTTT. Encoded protein: CASSEEDRGEASNEKLFF.

The gene calls are TRBV28 and TRBJ2-1, with D possibly matching TRBD1 (5 bases). This CDR3 comprises 16 residues. Germline values: CDR1 MDHEN, CDR2 SYDVKM. The V and J ends lost 1 base and 4 bases respectively, with 14 bases between them. Here the CDR3 reads CASSLYQGFSYNEQFF. CDR3 DNA: TGTGCCAGCAGTTTATATCAGGGATTCTCATACAATGAGCAGTTCTTC. Supplemented by reference TRBV28 and TRBJ2-1, the full variable domain reads DVKVTQSSRYLVKRTGEKVFLECVQDMDHENMFWYRQDPGLGLRLIYFSYDVKMKEKGDIPEGYSVSREKKERFSLILESASTNQTSMYLCASSLYQGFSYNEQFFGPGTRLTVL.

The J gene is TRBJ2-6, the V gene TRBV9; 7 positions agree with TRBD1. The V gene's germline CDR1 is SGDLS and CDR2 YYNGEE. The CDR3 spans 17 residues. V lost 2 bases to trimming and J lost 4 bases; unmatched junction nucleotides: 9. The chain's CDR3 is CASSVTGSKSGANVLTF. In nucleotides, the CDR3 is TGTGCCAGCAGCGTGACAGGGTCAAAGTCCGGGGCCAACGTCCTGACTTTC. Using reference TRBV9 and TRBJ2-6 for the parts outside the CDR3, the full variable domain is DSGVTQTPKHLITATGQRVTLRCSPRSGDLSVYWYQQSLDQGLQFLIQYYNGEERAKGNILERFSAQQFPDLHSELNLSSLELGDSALYFCASSVTGSKSGANVLTFGAGSRLTVL.

The chain carries TRBV13 and TRBJ2-5; 10 bases align to TRBD2. CDR3 length: 14 residues. V shed 5 bases and J 5 bases; nucleotides not matched to a gene: 5. Per the germline V gene, CDR1 is PRHDT and CDR2 is FYEKMQ (reference sequence). CDR3 nucleotide sequence: TGTGCCAGCAGCACCAATAGCGGGAGGGAGACCCAGTACTTC. Translated, it gives CASSTNSGRETQYF.

V and J are TRBV6-1 and TRBJ1-6, with 8 bases fitting TRBD1. Germline CDR1 MNHNS, CDR2 SASEGT. V dropped 1 base and J dropped 7; count of bases not matched to a gene: 6. The CDR3 has 16 residues. The CDR3 DNA reads as TGTGCCAGCAGTGAAGGGCTATGGACAGGGAATTCACCCCTCCACTTT. Protein: CASSEGLWTGNSPLHF.

This chain joins TRBV4-1 and TRBJ1-5; D gene ambiguous. There are 17 residues in the CDR3. V was shortened by 1 base and J by 0 bases, with 13 bases between the two germline ends. CDR1 and CDR2 from the germline V gene are MGHRA and YSYEKL. In DNA form, the CDR3 reads TGCGCCAGCAGCCAAGTCCCGGTAGGGAATAGCAATCAGCCCCAGCATTTT. This translates into CASSQVPVGNSNQPQHF.

This rearrangement joins TRBV5-1 to TRBJ2-7; D remains ambiguous. V lost 4 bases to trimming and J lost 5 bases, with 16 bases between them. The CDR3 is 14 amino acids. Germline CDR1 and CDR2: SGHRS and YFSETQ. The chain's CDR3 is CASSPDLPDHEQYF. The CDR3 nucleotides are TGCGCCAGCAGCCCGGATCTCCCCGACCACGAGCAGTACTTC.

DNA of the CDR3: TGTGCCAGCAGTTTAACGGCTAGCTCTGGAAACACCATATATTTT. Translated: CASSLTASSGNTIYF. The chain couples TRBV28 to TRBJ1-3, with D uncertain. Trimming removed 2 bases at V and 0 bases at J, with 8 bases between. CDR1 MDHEN and CDR2 SYDVKM come from the germline V gene. The CDR3 loop spans 15 amino acids.

The chain recombines TRBV12-5 with TRBJ2-7; D gene ambiguous. Trimming took off 3 bases at V and 2 bases at J, with 8 bases between the two ends. Germline assignment: CDR1 LGHNT and CDR2 FRNRAP. The CDR3 sequence is 13 residues long. CDR3 region: CASGFNLAYEQYF. In nucleotides, the CDR3 is TGTGCTAGTGGTTTTAATCTAGCCTACGAGCAGTACTTC.

This clone came up once. Other DNA sequences in this sample translate to the same CDR3. The chain has TRBV5-1 and TRBJ2-7; 10 nucleotides align to TRBD1. Per the germline V gene, CDR1 is SGHRS and CDR2 is YFSETQ. Germline trimming cut 4 bases from V and 2 bases from J; bases unmatched to any gene: 6. CDR3 length: 15 amino acids. Here the CDR3 reads CASSLGTGATYEQYF. The CDR3 DNA follows: TGCGCCAGCAGCCTCGGGACAGGGGCAACCTACGAGCAGTACTTC.

The rearrangement links TRBV19 to TRBJ2-2; D ambiguous. Trimming took 4 bases from V and 4 from J, leaving 10 bases between them. The CDR3 length is 14 residues. Germline V CDR1 and CDR2: LNHDA, SQIVND (reference sequence). The CDR3 nucleotides read TGTGCCAGTAGTACTCAGGCTACCACCGGGGAGCTGTTTTTT. It translates to CASSTQATTGELFF.